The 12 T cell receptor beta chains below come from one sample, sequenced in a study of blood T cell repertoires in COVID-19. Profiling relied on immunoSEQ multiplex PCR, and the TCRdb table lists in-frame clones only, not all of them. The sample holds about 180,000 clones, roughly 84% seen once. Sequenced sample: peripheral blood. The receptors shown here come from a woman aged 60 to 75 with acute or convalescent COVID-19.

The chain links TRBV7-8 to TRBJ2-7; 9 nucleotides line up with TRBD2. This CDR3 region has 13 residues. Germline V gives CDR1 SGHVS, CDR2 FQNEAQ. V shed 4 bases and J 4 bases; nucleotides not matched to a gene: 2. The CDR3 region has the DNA TGTGCCAGCAGCTCACTAGCGGGTTACGAGCAGTACTTC. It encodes CASSSLAGYEQYF. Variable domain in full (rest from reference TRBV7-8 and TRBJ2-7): GAGVSQSPRYKVAKRGQDVALRCDPISGHVSLFWYQQALGQGPEFLTYFQNEAQLDKSGLPSDRFFAERPEGSVSTLKIQRTQQEDSAVYLCASSSLAGYEQYFGPGTRLTVT.

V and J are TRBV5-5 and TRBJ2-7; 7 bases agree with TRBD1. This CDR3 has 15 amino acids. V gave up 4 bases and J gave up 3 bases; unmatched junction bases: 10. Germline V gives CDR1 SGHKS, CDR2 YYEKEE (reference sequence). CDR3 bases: TGTGCCAGCAGCCCCGGGACAGCCCCCTACTACGAGCAGTACTTC. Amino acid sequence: CASSPGTAPYYEQYF. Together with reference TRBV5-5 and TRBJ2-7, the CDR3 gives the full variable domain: DAGVTQSPTHLIKTRGQQVTLRCSPISGHKSVSWYQQVLGQGPQFIFQYYEKEERGRGNFPDRFSARQFPNYSSELNVNALLLGDSALYLCASSPGTAPYYEQYFGPGTRLTVT.

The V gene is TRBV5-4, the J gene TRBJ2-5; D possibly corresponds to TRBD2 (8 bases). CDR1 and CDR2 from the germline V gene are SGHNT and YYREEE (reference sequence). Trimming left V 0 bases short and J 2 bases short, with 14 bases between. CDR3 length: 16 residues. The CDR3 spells CASSLGTGGGQETQYF. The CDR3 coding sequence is TGTGCCAGCAGCTTGGGGACAGGCGGGGGGCAAGAGACCCAGTACTTC.

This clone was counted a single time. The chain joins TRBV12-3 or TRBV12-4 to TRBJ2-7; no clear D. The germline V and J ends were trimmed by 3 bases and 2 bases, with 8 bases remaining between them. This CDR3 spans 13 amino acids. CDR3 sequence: CASSFGPTYEQYF. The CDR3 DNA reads TGTGCCAGCAGTTTTGGCCCCACCTACGAGCAGTACTTC.

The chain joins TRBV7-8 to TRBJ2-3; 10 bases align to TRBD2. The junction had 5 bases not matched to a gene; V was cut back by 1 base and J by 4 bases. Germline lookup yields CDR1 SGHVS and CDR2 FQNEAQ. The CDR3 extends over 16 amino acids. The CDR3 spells CASSLVVAGGPDTQYF. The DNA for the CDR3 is TGTGCCAGCAGCTTAGTGGTAGCGGGGGGACCAGATACGCAGTATTTT.

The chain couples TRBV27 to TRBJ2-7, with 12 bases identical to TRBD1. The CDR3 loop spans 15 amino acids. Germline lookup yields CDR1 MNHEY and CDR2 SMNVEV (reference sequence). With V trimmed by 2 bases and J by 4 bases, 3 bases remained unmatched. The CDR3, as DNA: TGTGCCAGCAGTTTAACGGGACAGGGGGCTTACGAGCAGTACTTC. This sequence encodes CASSLTGQGAYEQYF.

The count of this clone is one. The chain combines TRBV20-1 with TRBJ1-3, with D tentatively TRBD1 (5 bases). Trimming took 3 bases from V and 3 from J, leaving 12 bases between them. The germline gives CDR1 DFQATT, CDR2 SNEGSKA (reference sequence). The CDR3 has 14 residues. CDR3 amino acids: CSASRQGYGNTIYF. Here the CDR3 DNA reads TGCAGTGCTAGTAGGCAGGGCTATGGAAACACCATATATTTT.

The CDR3 is CASSSSDTQYF. The DNA for the CDR3 is TGTGCCAGCAGCTCTTCGGATACGCAGTATTTT. J is TRBJ2-3 and V is TRBV7-3; D remains unclear. The V gene lost 4 bases and the J gene lost 6 bases, with 5 bases spanning the gap. This CDR3 is built from 11 residues. Looked up from germline, CDR1 is SGHTA and CDR2 is FQGTGA. Full variable domain (missing parts from reference TRBV7-3 and TRBJ2-3): GAGVSQTPSNKVTEKGKYVELRCDPISGHTALYWYRQSLGQGPEFLIYFQGTGAADDSGLPNDRFFAVRPEGSVSTLKIQRTERGDSAVYLCASSSSDTQYFGPGTRLTVL.

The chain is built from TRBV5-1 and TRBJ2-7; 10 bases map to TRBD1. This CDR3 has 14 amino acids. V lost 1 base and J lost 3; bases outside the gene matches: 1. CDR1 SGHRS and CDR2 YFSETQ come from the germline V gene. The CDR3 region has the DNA TGCGCCAGCAGCTTGAGGACAGGGGGCTACGAGCAGTACTTC. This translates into CASSLRTGGYEQYF.

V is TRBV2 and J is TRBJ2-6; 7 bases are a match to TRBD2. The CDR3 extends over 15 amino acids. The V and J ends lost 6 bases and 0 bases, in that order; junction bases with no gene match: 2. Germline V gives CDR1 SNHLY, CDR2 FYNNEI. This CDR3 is CASRGGSSGANVLTF. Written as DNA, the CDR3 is TGTGCCAGCAGGGGGGGGTCCTCTGGGGCCAACGTCCTGACTTTC.

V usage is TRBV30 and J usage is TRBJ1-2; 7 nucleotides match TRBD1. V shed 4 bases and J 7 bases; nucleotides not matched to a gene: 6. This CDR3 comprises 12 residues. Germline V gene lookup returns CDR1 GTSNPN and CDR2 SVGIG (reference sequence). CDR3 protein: CAWTQGGPGYTF. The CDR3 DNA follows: TGTGCCTGGACCCAGGGGGGCCCTGGCTACACCTTC.

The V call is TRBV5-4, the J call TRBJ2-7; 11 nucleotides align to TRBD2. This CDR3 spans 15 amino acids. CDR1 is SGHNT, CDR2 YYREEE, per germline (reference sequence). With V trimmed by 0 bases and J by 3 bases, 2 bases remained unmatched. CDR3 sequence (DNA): TGTGCCAGCAGCTTGGTAGCGGGGGGGTTCTACGAGCAGTACTTC. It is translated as CASSLVAGGFYEQYF.